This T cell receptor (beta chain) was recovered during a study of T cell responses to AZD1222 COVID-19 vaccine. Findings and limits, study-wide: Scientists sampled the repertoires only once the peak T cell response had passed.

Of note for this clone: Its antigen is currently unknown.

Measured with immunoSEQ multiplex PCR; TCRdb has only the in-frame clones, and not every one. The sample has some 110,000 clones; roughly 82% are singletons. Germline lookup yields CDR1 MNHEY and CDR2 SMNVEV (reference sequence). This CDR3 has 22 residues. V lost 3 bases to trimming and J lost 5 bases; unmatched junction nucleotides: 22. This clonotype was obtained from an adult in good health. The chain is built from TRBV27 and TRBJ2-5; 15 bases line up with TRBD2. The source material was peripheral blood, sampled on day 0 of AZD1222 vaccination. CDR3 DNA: TGTGCCAGCAGTTTCCGGCGGACTAGCGGGGGGGCCGTGTCCGCGGTTTGGGAGACCCAGTACTTC. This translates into CASSFRRTSGGAVSAVWETQYF.